This passage covers 11 T cell receptor beta chains from one sample sequenced in a study of cytomegalovirus exposure and HLA in healthy donors. Clones were sequenced by immunoSEQ multiplex PCR, and TCRdb holds only the in-frame ones, with some missing. The repertoire consists of 170,000 or so clones, with roughly 84% occurring once and the leading ten covering approximately 2.9%. The source material was PBMCs. These receptors were obtained from a woman aged 18-30 years in good health and CMV-seropositive.

This clone was detected only once. The chain links TRBV7-9 to TRBJ1-1, with D unclear. Per the germline V gene, CDR1 is SEHNR and CDR2 is FQNEAQ (reference sequence). The V and J ends lost 4 bases and 1 base respectively, with 7 bases between them. The CDR3 is 13 residues long. CDR3 loop: CASSSSGNTEAFF. CDR3 in DNA: TGTGCCAGCAGCTCCTCAGGGAACACTGAAGCTTTCTTT.

This rearrangement joins TRBV13 to TRBJ1-2; D gene unclear. The CDR3 totals 12 residues. Germline V CDR1 and CDR2: PRHDT, FYEKMQ (reference sequence). V was clipped by 5 bases and J by 6 bases, with 10 bases between them. The CDR3 protein is CASSSIVDGYTF. The CDR3 DNA sequence: TGTGCCAGCAGCAGTATAGTAGATGGCTACACCTTC.

V and J are TRBV7-2 and TRBJ1-2; D uncertain. Germline V gene lookup returns CDR1 SGHTA and CDR2 FQGNSA. V lost 5 bases and J lost 2, with 18 bases in between. This CDR3 region has 16 residues. In DNA, the CDR3 is TGTGCCAGCAGCCTGGGCCCCAGCCAGGCCAACTATGGCTACACCTTC. Encoded protein: CASSLGPSQANYGYTF.

The rearrangement links TRBV2 to TRBJ1-1; 7 positions match TRBD1. CDR3 size: 15 residues. From germline, CDR1 is SNHLY and CDR2 FYNNEI. V trimming: 4 bases; J trimming: 0 bases; junction bases outside the gene matches: 5. CDR3 amino acids: CASSATGPLNTEAFF. For the CDR3, the DNA is TGTGCCAGCAGTGCGACAGGGCCATTGAACACTGAAGCTTTCTTT.

This rearrangement joins TRBV11-2 to TRBJ2-1, with TRBD2 matching over 11 bases. V shed 3 bases, J shed 4 bases, and the junction held 5 bases outside the gene matches. The CDR3 contains 16 residues. Germline V gene sequence: CDR1 SGHAT, CDR2 FQNNGV. The CDR3 protein is CASSFLAGGRYNEQFF. The CDR3 DNA reads TGTGCCAGCAGCTTTTTAGCGGGGGGGCGTTACAATGAGCAGTTCTTC.

The rearrangement joins TRBV29-1 to TRBJ2-1; D is unclear. Germline assignment: CDR1 SQVTM and CDR2 ANQGSEA. V was trimmed by 4 bases and J by 1 base, leaving 11 bases between them. The CDR3 runs to 14 residues. The CDR3 DNA reads TGCAGCGTTGTGGTAACCACTTCCTACAATGAGCAGTTCTTC. Its protein is CSVVVTTSYNEQFF.

The chain joins TRBV2 to TRBJ2-5, with no clear D. This CDR3 region has 14 residues. V gave up 1 base and J gave up 5 bases, with 11 bases separating them. The germline CDR1 and CDR2 sequences are SNHLY and FYNNEI. The CDR3 loop reads CASSEEIVPETQYF. CDR3 sequence (DNA): TGTGCCAGCAGTGAAGAAATAGTTCCCGAGACCCAGTACTTC.

The J gene is TRBJ2-1, the V gene TRBV13; 9 positions match TRBD1. CDR3 length equals 13 residues. CDR1 and CDR2 (germline): PRHDT, FYEKMQ (reference sequence). The V gene end was trimmed by 3 bases and the J gene end by 9 bases; junction bases not matched to a gene: 3. The CDR3 DNA reads TGTGCCAGCAGCTTCGACAGGGGGATTGAGCAGTTCTTC. This encodes CASSFDRGIEQFF. Variable domain in full (rest from reference TRBV13 and TRBJ2-1): AAGVIQSPRHLIKEKRETATLKCYPIPRHDTVYWYQQGPGQDPQFLISFYEKMQSDKGSIPDRFSAQQFSDYHSELNMSSLELGDSALYFCASSFDRGIEQFFGPGTRLTVL.

The chain uses TRBV15 and TRBJ1-4; TRBD1 matches 7 bases. The CDR3 length is 18 residues. V lost 1 base to trimming and J lost 8 bases; unmatched junction nucleotides: 16. CDR1 and CDR2 from the germline V gene are LNHNV and YYDKDF (reference sequence). CDR3 protein: CATSRVPPHDRVGEKLFF. The CDR3 region has the DNA TGTGCCACCAGCAGAGTCCCCCCCCACGACAGGGTTGGGGAAAAACTGTTTTTT.

The chain combines TRBV19 with TRBJ1-2; D is possibly TRBD1 (5 bases). Germline CDR1 reads LNHDA; CDR2 reads SQIVND (reference sequence). Trimming left V 4 bases short and J 8 bases short, with 14 bases between. The CDR3 is made up of 13 amino acids. CDR3 sequence: CASSRGVGPGYTF. In nucleotides, the CDR3 is TGTGCCAGTAGTAGGGGGGTTGGACCCGGCTACACCTTC.

The chain combines TRBV12-5 with TRBJ2-7; 9 nucleotides match TRBD1. The junction had 3 bases not matched to a gene; V was cut back by 8 bases and J by 1 base. The CDR3 is 13 amino acids. Per the germline V gene, CDR1 is LGHNT and CDR2 is FRNRAP. CDR3 sequence (DNA): TGTGCTAGTCTCGGGACAGGGTCCTACGAGCAGTACTTC. This encodes CASLGTGSYEQYF.